The sequence of this TCR beta chain was determined in a study of OX40 agonist ivuxolimab in advanced cancers. At the level of the study: Three patients responded partially, comprising one with hepatocellular carcinoma and two with cutaneous melanoma. Study-level results: Clonal expansion was seen in CD4+ and CD8+ blood T cells by week 6 at 0.1 to 3.0 mg/kg.

Profiling relied on immunoSEQ multiplex PCR, and the TCRdb table lists in-frame clones only, not all of them. The data contain about 31,000 clones, 79% of them seen just once; the ten biggest clones take up roughly 15%. As for this clone: Its target is unknown.

The V gene end was trimmed by 8 bases and the J gene end by 3 bases; junction bases not matched to a gene: 6. CDR1 MNHEY and CDR2 SVGAGI come from the germline V gene. CDR3 length: 13 amino acids. V usage is TRBV6-5 and J usage is TRBJ2-7; 8 bases line up with TRBD2. The sequence was obtained from an adult with an advanced solid tumor such as melanoma, head and neck, liver or kidney cancer. Sample: CD4+ or CD8+ T cells sorted from blood, taken in a trial of the OX40 agonist ivuxolimab. This chain's CDR3 is CASASGGNYEQYF. The DNA for the CDR3 is TGTGCCAGCGCGAGCGGGGGAAACTACGAGCAGTACTTC.